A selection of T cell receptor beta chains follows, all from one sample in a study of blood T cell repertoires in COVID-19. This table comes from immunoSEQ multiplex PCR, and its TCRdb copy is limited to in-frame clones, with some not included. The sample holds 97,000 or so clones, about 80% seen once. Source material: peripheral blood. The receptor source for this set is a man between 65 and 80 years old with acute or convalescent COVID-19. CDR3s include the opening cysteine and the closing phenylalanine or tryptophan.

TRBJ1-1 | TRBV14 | CASSRYRGLIDTEAFF
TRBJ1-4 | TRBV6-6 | CASSRRVGGGPPNEKLFF
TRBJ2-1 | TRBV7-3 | CASSSTSGSNEQFF
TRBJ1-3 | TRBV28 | CASSRVFTGNTIYF
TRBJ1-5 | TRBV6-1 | CASSEESGYQPQHF
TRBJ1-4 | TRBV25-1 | CASSWGGATNEKLFF
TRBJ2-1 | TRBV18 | CASSPPTSGGAHNEQFF
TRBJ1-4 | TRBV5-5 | CASSGDRVEKLFF
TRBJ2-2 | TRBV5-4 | CASSPTVPGSGELFF
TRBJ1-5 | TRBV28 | CASGSGQGIVQHF
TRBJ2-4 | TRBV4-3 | CASSQDRRHPNKNIQYF
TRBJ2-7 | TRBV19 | CASSIGGLGYYEQYF
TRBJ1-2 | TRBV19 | CASSIPQGRGYTF
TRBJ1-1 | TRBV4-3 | CASSQEGQGAEAFF
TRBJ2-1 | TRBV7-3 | CASSLIAEVYNEQFF
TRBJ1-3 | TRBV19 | CASSIDLWTTGNTIYF
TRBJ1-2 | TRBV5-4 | CASRPLGVDYGYTF
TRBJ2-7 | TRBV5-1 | CASSVSPFSYEQYF
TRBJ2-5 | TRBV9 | CASSVAGGWQETQYF
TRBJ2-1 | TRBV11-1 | CASRVGQDRNEQFF
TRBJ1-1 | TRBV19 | CASSRGAGGDTEAFF
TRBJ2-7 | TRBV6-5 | CATRDRGPYEQYF
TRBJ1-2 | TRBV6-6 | CASSYSDRGYGYTF
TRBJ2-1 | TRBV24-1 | CATSEGRRNEQFF
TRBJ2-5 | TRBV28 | CASSFPFGATGGETQYF
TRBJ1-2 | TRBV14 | CASSPRQGSAPIYGYTF
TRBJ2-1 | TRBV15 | CATSRDFDISSYNEQFF
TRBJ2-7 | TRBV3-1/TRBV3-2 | CASSQERQEQYF
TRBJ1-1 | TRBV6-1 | CASSEPDSLAFF
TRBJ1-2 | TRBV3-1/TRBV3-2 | CASSRTGNPGYTF
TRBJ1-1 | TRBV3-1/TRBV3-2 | CASSVQGWGAEAFF
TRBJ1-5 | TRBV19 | CASRGTGVWYQPQHF
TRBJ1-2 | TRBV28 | CASSPANYGYTF
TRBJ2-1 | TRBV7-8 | CASSLIGTQAYNEQFF
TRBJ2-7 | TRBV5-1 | CASSLPRTGSSYEQYF
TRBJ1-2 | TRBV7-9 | CASSRDRGYVGYTF
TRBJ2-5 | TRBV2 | CASSLGRVEETQYF
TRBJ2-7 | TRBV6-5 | CASSSYSTRSHEQYF
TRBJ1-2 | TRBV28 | CASRWTTYGYTF
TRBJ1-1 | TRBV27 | CASSLSYQGIEAFF